Sequencing of this T cell receptor beta chain was carried out in a study of blood T cell repertoires in COVID-19. Study in general: The study drew acute and convalescent COVID-19 samples from the United States, Italy and Spain.

V dropped 5 bases and J dropped 5; count of bases not matched to a gene: 6. Per the germline V gene, CDR1 is LNHDA and CDR2 is SQIVND (reference sequence). CDR3 length: 15 residues. Authors' methods: The assay estimated nucleated cells by amplifying reference gene primers. Clones were sequenced by immunoSEQ multiplex PCR, and TCRdb holds only the in-frame ones, with some missing. V and J calls and clone size come straight from that table; D and trimming were deduced from the DNA. Here the sample spans 100,000 to 110,000 clones, around 81% being singletons. V usage is TRBV19 and J usage is TRBJ2-1; 10 nucleotides align to TRBD2. This clonotype was sampled from a man aged 50 to 60 with active or convalescent COVID-19. Source material: peripheral blood. The CDR3 protein is CASSLPGLANNEQFF. As DNA, the CDR3 is TGTGCCAGTAGTCTACCGGGACTAGCGAACAATGAGCAGTTCTTC.